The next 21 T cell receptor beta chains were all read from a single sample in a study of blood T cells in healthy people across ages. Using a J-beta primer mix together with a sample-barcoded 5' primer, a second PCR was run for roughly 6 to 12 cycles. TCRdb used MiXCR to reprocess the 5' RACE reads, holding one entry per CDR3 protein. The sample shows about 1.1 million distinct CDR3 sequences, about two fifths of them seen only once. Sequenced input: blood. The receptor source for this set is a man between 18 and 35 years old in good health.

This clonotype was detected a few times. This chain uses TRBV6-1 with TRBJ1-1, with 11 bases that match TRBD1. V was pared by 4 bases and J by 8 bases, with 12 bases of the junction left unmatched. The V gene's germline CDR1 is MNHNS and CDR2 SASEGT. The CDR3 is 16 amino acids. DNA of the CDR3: TGTGCCAGCAGTGTTCGGACAGGGGGCACGAGACCCGAAGCTTTCTTT. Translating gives CASSVRTGGTRPEAFF.

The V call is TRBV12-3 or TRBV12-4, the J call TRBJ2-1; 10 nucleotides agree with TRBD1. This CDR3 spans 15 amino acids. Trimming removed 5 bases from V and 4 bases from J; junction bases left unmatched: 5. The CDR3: CASSGRQGAYNEQFF. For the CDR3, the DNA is TGTGCCAGCAGTGGGCGACAGGGGGCTTACAATGAGCAGTTCTTC.

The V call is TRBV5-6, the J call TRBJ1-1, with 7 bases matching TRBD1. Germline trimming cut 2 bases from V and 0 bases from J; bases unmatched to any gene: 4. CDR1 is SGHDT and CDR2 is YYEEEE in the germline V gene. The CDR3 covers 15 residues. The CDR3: CASSLKGALNTEAFF. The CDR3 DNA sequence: TGTGCCAGCAGCTTAAAGGGGGCATTGAACACTGAAGCTTTCTTT.

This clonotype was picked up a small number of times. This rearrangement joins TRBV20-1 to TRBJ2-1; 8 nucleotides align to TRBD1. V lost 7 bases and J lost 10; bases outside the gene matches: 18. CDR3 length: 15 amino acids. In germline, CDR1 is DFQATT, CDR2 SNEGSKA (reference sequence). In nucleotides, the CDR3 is TGCAGTGTTCGTCGTGAGGCAACAGGGGGGCAGGAGCAGTTCTTC. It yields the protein CSVRREATGGQEQFF.

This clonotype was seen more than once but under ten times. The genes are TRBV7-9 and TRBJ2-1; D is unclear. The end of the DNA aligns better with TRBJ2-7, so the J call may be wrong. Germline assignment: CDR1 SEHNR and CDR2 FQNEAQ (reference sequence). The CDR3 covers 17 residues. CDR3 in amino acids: CASSLATGYTNYNEQYF. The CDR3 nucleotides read TGTGCCAGCAGCTTAGCGACCGGCTACACTAACTACAATGAGCAGTACTTC.

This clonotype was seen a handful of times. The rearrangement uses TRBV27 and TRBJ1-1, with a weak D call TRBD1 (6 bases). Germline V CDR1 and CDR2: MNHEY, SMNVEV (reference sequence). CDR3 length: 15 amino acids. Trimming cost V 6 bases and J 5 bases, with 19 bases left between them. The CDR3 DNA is TGTGCCAGCAGCTTGTTAGGGGGGCATGGAACTGAAGCTTTCTTT. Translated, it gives CASSLLGGHGTEAFF.

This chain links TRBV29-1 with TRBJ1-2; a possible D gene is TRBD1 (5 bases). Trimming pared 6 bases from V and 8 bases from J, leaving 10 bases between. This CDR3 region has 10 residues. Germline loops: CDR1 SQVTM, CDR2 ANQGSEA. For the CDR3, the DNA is TGCAGCGTGGGAAACAGGGGCTACACCTTC. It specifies CSVGNRGYTF.

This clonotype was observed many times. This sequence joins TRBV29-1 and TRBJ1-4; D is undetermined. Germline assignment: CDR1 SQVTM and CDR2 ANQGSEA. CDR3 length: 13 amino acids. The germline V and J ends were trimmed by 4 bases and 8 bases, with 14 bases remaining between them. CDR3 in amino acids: CSVGTTLEEKLFF. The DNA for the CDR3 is TGCAGCGTTGGAACCACCTTAGAGGAAAAACTGTTTTTT.

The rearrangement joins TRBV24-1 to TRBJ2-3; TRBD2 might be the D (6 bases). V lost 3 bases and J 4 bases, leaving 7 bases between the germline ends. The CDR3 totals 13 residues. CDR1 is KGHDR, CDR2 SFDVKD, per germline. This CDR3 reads CATSDRLADTQYF. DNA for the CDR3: TGTGCCACCAGTGATAGACTAGCAGATACGCAGTATTTT.

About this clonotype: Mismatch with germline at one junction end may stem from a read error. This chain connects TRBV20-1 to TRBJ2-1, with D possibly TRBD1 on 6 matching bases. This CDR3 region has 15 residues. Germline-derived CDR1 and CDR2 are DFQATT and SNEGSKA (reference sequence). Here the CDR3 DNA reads TGCAGTGCTAGCAGGGGCCCCAGCTCCTACAATGAGCGGTTCTTC. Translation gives CSASRGPSSYNERFF.

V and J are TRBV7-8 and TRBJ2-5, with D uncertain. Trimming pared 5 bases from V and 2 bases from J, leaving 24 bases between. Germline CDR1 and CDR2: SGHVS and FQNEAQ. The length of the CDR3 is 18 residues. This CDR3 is CASSHHTRQWGIQETQYF. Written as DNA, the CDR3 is TGTGCCAGCAGCCACCACACACGCCAATGGGGTATTCAAGAGACCCAGTACTTC. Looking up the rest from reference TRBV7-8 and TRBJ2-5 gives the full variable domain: GAGVSQSPRYKVAKRGQDVALRCDPISGHVSLFWYQQALGQGPEFLTYFQNEAQLDKSGLPSDRFFAERPEGSVSTLKIQRTQQEDSAVYLCASSHHTRQWGIQETQYFGPGTRLLVL.

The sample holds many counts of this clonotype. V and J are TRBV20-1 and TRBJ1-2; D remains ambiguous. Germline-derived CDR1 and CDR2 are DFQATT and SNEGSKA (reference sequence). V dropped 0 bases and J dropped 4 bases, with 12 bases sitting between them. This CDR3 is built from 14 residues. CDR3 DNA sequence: TGCAGTGCTAGAGATCGGCCAGAGTCCTATGGCTACACCTTC. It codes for CSARDRPESYGYTF.

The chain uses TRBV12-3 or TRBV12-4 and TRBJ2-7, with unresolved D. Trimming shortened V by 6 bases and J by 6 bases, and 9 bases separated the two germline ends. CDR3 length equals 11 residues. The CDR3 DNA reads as TGTGCCAGCAGCAAATTAAGCGAGCAGTACTTC. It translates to CASSKLSEQYF.

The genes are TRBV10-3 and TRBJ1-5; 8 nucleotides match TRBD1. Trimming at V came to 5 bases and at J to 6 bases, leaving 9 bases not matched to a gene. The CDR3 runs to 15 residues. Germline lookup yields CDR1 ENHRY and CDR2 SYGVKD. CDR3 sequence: CAISKDRAEGQPQHF. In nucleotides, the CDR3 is TGTGCCATCAGTAAGGACAGGGCTGAGGGTCAGCCCCAGCATTTT.

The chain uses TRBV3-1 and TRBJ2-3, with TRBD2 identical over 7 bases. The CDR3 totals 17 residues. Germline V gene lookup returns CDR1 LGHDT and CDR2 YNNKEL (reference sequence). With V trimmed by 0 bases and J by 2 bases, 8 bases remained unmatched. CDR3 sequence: CASSQDPGLADTDTQYF. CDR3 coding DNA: TGTGCCAGCAGCCAAGATCCTGGCCTAGCGGACACAGATACGCAGTATTTT.

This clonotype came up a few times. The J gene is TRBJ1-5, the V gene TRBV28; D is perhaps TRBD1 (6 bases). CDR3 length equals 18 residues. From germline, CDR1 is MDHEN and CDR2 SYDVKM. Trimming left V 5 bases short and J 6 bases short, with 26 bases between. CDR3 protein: CASSPSTGLGSVGQPQHF. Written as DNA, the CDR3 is TGTGCCAGCAGTCCCTCGACAGGACTGGGTTCAGTGGGTCAGCCCCAGCATTTT.

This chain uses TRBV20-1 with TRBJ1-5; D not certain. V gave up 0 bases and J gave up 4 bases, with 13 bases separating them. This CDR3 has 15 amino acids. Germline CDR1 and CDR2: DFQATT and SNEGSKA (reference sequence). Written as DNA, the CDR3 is TGCAGTGCTAGAGATAGCTTGCAGTGGAATCAGCCCCAGCATTTT. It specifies CSARDSLQWNQPQHF.

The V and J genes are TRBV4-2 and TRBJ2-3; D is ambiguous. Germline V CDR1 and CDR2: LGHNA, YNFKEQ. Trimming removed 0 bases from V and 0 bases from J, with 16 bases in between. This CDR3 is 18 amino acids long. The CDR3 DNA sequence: TGTGCCAGCAGCCAAGATAAGGGTAACCTTCCTAGCACAGATACGCAGTATTTT. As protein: CASSQDKGNLPSTDTQYF.

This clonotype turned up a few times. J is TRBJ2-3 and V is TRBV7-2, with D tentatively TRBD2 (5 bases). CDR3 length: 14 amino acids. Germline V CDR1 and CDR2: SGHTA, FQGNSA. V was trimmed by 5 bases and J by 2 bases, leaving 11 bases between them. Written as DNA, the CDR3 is TGTGCCAGCAGCCCGGGAACATTCACAGATACGCAGTATTTT. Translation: CASSPGTFTDTQYF.

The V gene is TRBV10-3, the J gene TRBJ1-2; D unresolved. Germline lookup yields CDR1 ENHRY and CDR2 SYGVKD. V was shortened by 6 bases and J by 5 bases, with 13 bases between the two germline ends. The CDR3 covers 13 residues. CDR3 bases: TGTGCCATCAGCCAGGACCAGGCATATGGCTACACCTTC. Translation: CAISQDQAYGYTF.

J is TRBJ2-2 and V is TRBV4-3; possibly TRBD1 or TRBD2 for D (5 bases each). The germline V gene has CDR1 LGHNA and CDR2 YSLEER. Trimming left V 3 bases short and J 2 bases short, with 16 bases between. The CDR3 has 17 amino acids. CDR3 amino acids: CASSQPPGTDNTGELFF. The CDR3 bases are TGCGCCAGCAGCCAGCCCCCCGGGACCGATAACACCGGGGAGCTGTTTTTT.